This T cell receptor (beta chain) was documented in a study of shared clonotypes between healthy human individuals. Regarding the study as a whole: Against clonotypes common to all four donors, non-shared ones had lower generation probabilities. Around 5% of naive CD4 clonotypes were common to a handful of donors.

All participating donors were Caucasian adults from Nashville, Tennessee. Comment on this clone: Its antigen is not identified.

Original data processing: There were no quality scores in the junction-only immunoSEQ sequences, so filtering differed. Generated by immunoSEQ multiplex PCR, the TCRdb table keeps only in-frame clones and is missing some. The V and J calls and the clone size are those of that table, but D and trimming were determined from the DNA. The sample consists of about 1.1 million clones, roughly 80% of them appearing once. The CDR3 is 18 residues long. V lost 3 bases, J lost 0 bases, and 11 bases stayed unmatched. The germline V gene has CDR1 SGHTA and CDR2 FQGNSA. This chain uses TRBV7-2 with TRBJ1-5; 7 nucleotides line up with TRBD1. This clonotype was obtained from a young man in good health. Some clones in this sample may be carry-over from other donors' samples. Sequencing was carried out using memory CD4+ T cells from PBMCs. The subset was: CD45RA-negative fraction. Written as DNA, the CDR3 is TGTGCCAGCAGCTTCGGGGGCAGGGGGTGGATTAGCAATCAGCCCCAGCATTTT. Amino acid sequence: CASSFGGRGWISNQPQHF. The variable domain in full, completed from reference TRBV7-2 and TRBJ1-5, reads GAGVSQSPSNKVTEKGKDVELRCDPISGHTALYWYRQSLGQGLEFLIYFQGNSAPDKSGLPSDRFSAERTGGSVSTLTIQRTQQEDSAVYLCASSFGGRGWISNQPQHFGDGTRLSIL.